These 2 T cell receptor beta chains originate from one sample sequenced in a study of identical twins. TCRdb re-called the 5' RACE reads through MiXCR, storing one row per CDR3 protein. The table lists about 150,000 distinct CDR3 sequences, around 3.5% of them singletons. The source material was memory T cells sorted from blood. The receptors originated from a man in his late teens or twenties in good health.

This clonotype was counted ten times or more. V is TRBV11-2 and J is TRBJ2-7; 16 bases are shared with TRBD2. CDR1 and CDR2 (germline): SGHAT, FQNNGV. The CDR3 sequence is 18 residues long. V gave up 5 bases and J gave up 4 bases; unmatched junction bases: 11. The CDR3 protein is CASSPKGLAGGSHYEQYF. CDR3 in DNA: TGTGCCAGCAGCCCGAAGGGACTAGCGGGAGGGTCTCATTACGAGCAGTACTTC.

This clonotype was seen ten or more times. The chain is built from TRBV7-2 and TRBJ2-5; maybe TRBD2 (6 bases). Germline V gene sequence: CDR1 SGHTA, CDR2 FQGNSA. The CDR3 covers 16 residues. With 0 bases removed from V and 2 bases from J, the gap between germline ends came to 13 bases. The CDR3 DNA reads TGTGCCAGCAGCTTAGCGGTCGGGAGTGGTCAAGAGACCCAGTACTTC. Translated, it gives CASSLAVGSGQETQYF.